The present TCR beta chain was sequenced within a study of T cell repertoires in cytomegalovirus infection. Turning to the study itself: It was the public TCR beta signatures that indicated both CMV infection and matching HLA type.

CDR1 is SGHRS, CDR2 YFSETQ, per germline. This CDR3 contains 14 residues. Trimming took 6 bases from V and 0 from J, leaving 12 bases between them. MiXCR was run by TCRdb on the reads, yielding one entry per CDR3 protein. The table has approximately 500,000 distinct CDR3 sequences, approximately 15% seen once; the top ten hold approximately 24%. General observations from the study: Summed frequency of shared TCR beta families picked out CMV carriers who also had the relevant HLA.

This clonotype was detected only a few times. The antigen remains unidentified. The V gene is TRBV5-1, the J gene TRBJ1-1; no clear D. Specimen: CD8+ T cells from PBMCs. The clonotype was recovered from a human donor in good health (CMV status not recorded). Some clones in this sample may be carry-over from other donors' samples. The CDR3 is CASNPLGVNTEAFF. The CDR3 nucleotides are TGCGCCAGCAACCCACTTGGGGTGAACACTGAAGCTTTCTTT. Filled out from reference TRBV5-1 and TRBJ1-1, the complete variable domain reads KAGVTQTPRYLIKTRGQQVTLSCSPISGHRSVSWYQQTPGQGLQFLFEYFSETQRNKGNFPGRFSGRQFSNSRSEMNVSTLELGDSALYLCASNPLGVNTEAFFGQGTRLTVV.